A single sample gave rise to the 32 T cell receptor beta chains below, sequenced in a study of early T cells in non-severe SARS-CoV-2 infection. TCRdb used MiXCR to reprocess the 5' RACE reads, holding one entry per CDR3 protein. The sample has about 69,000 distinct CDR3 sequences, about 10% seen once. Sequencing used whole blood. These receptors all stem from an adult who was a healthcare worker with PCR-confirmed SARS-CoV-2 infection or an uninfected control (not recorded which).

In this sample, this clonotype turned up many times. V is TRBV7-2 and J is TRBJ1-4; 7 bases fit TRBD1. V shed 3 bases and J 5 bases; nucleotides not matched to a gene: 3. The CDR3 is 14 amino acids. The germline gives CDR1 SGHTA, CDR2 FQGNSA. CDR3 protein: CASSLGTANEKLFF. Here the CDR3 DNA reads TGTGCCAGCAGCTTGGGGACAGCCAATGAAAAACTGTTTTTT. Together with reference TRBV7-2 and TRBJ1-4, the CDR3 gives the full variable domain: GAGVSQSPSNKVTEKGKDVELRCDPISGHTALYWYRQSLGQGLEFLIYFQGNSAPDKSGLPSDRFSAERTGGSVSTLTIQRTQQEDSAVYLCASSLGTANEKLFFGSGTQLSVL.

The table lists this clonotype with many counts. The chain is built from TRBV18 and TRBJ2-1; no definite D call. V was clipped by 3 bases and J by 0 bases, with 18 bases between them. CDR1 is KGHSH, CDR2 LQKENI, per germline. There are 18 residues in the CDR3. The DNA for the CDR3 is TGTGCCAGCTCACCCAAACTCCTAAATTCTTACTCCTACAATGAGCAGTTCTTC. This codes for CASSPKLLNSYSYNEQFF.

V and J are TRBV12-3 or TRBV12-4 and TRBJ2-1; 12 bases line up with TRBD2. This CDR3 contains 18 residues. V was clipped by 7 bases and J by 9 bases; unmatched bases: 19. CDR3 in DNA: TGTGCCAGCACCGCGGGACTAGCGGGCGCGGGGAGTATCGGTGAGCAGTTCTTC. This translates into CASTAGLAGAGSIGEQFF.

The chain couples TRBV7-9 to TRBJ1-1; D call uncertain. The V and J ends lost 3 bases and 1 base respectively, with 6 bases between them. The CDR3 sequence is 13 residues long. Germline values: CDR1 SEHNR, CDR2 FQNEAQ (reference sequence). The CDR3 spells CASSFPANTEAFF. In DNA form, the CDR3 reads TGTGCCAGCAGCTTCCCCGCGAACACTGAAGCTTTCTTT.

The V gene is TRBV5-4, the J gene TRBJ2-1; D not certain. This CDR3 region has 14 residues. Trimming shortened V by 2 bases and J by 5 bases, and 11 bases separated the two germline ends. The V gene's germline CDR1 is SGHNT and CDR2 YYREEE (reference sequence). In DNA, the CDR3 is TGTGCCAGCAGCTTAAAGAGCCCCAACAATGAGCAGTTCTTC. Amino acids: CASSLKSPNNEQFF.

DNA of the CDR3: TGTGCCACTTCGACTAGCGGGAGTGATGGGGCAGATACGCAGTATTTT. This gives the protein CATSTSGSDGADTQYF. The chain uses TRBV24-1 and TRBJ2-3, with 12 bases that match TRBD2. Germline lookup yields CDR1 KGHDR and CDR2 SFDVKD. The ends lost 10 bases at V and 4 bases at J; junction bases unmatched: 11. CDR3 length equals 16 residues.

This clonotype was seen ten or more times. This chain joins TRBV24-1 and TRBJ2-3, with D possibly being TRBD1 (6 bases). Germline V CDR1 and CDR2: KGHDR, SFDVKD. Deletions cut 3 bases from V and 0 bases from J, with 9 bases between. This CDR3 region has 15 residues. CDR3 DNA sequence: TGTGCCACCAGTGATCCCAGGGGTAGCACAGATACGCAGTATTTT. Translated, it gives CATSDPRGSTDTQYF.

V gene TRBV6-5 combines with J gene TRBJ2-7; 10 positions match TRBD2. With 7 bases clipped from V and 4 bases from J, the junction kept 4 bases outside the gene matches. Germline V gene lookup returns CDR1 MNHEY and CDR2 SVGAGI. This CDR3 has 13 residues. This CDR3 reads CASNRLAGYEQYF. In DNA form, the CDR3 reads TGTGCCAGCAACCGACTAGCGGGTTACGAGCAGTACTTC.

This clonotype appeared many times. The V gene is TRBV11-2, the J gene TRBJ2-7; D not certain. The germline CDR1 and CDR2 sequences are SGHAT and FQNNGV. The CDR3 has 14 residues. The V end lost 2 bases, the J end lost 2 bases, and 10 bases lay between the germline ends. The CDR3 loop is CASSLQVQTYEQYF. The DNA of the CDR3 is TGTGCCAGCAGCTTACAAGTCCAAACCTACGAGCAGTACTTC.

This clonotype was seen many times. The chain joins TRBV20-1 to TRBJ2-1, with 8 bases aligning to TRBD2. Per germline, CDR1 DFQATT and CDR2 SNEGSKA (reference sequence). This CDR3 contains 14 residues. After removal of 4 bases from V and 0 bases from J, the junction contained 2 bases not matched to a gene. CDR3 in amino acids: CSATTSVSYNEQFF. The CDR3 DNA sequence: TGCAGTGCTACGACTAGCGTCTCCTACAATGAGCAGTTCTTC.

The V gene is TRBV4-1, the J gene TRBJ2-5; D is possibly TRBD2 (5 bases). The CDR3 loop spans 15 amino acids. Trimming removed 4 bases from V and 6 bases from J, with 18 bases in between. Germline V gene sequence: CDR1 MGHRA, CDR2 YSYEKL. The CDR3 DNA follows: TGCGCCAGCAGCCCATCCTACGGAGGACTCCAGACCCAGTACTTC. It codes for CASSPSYGGLQTQYF.

This clonotype has more than one count but fewer than ten. This chain links TRBV10-3 with TRBJ2-3; D is perhaps TRBD2 (6 bases). The CDR3 contains 18 residues. Trimming left V 3 bases short and J 1 base short, with 20 bases between. Germline V gives CDR1 ENHRY, CDR2 SYGVKD. The CDR3 nucleotides read TGTGCCATCAGTGACGGTACTTGGAGGGCCTCAGGCACAGATACGCAGTATTTT. Amino acids: CAISDGTWRASGTDTQYF.

This chain connects TRBV10-1 to TRBJ2-7; D is perhaps TRBD2 (7 bases). The CDR3 has 15 residues. The V gene lost 2 bases and the J gene lost 1 base, with 12 bases spanning the gap. CDR1 is WNHNN, CDR2 SYGVQD, per germline (reference sequence). The CDR3 spells CASSESGTSSYEQYF. The CDR3 DNA sequence: TGCGCCAGCAGTGAGAGCGGGACATCTTCCTACGAGCAGTACTTC.

In this sample, this clonotype turned up a few times. V gene TRBV6-5 combines with J gene TRBJ2-7; D call uncertain. The ends were cut back, 6 bases at V and 4 bases at J, with 19 bases in the middle. CDR1 and CDR2 from the germline V gene are MNHEY and SVGAGI. This CDR3 is built from 15 residues. CDR3 DNA sequence: TGTGCCAGCAGCCCATCGGAAGACCGGGCTTACGAGCAGTACTTC. It translates to CASSPSEDRAYEQYF.

The sample holds a few counts of this clonotype. The chain joins TRBV9 to TRBJ2-3, with unresolved D. The V gene's germline CDR1 is SGDLS and CDR2 YYNGEE. V was shortened by 4 bases and J by 6 bases, with 12 bases between the two germline ends. The CDR3 length is 13 residues. The chain's CDR3 is CASSQRTRDTQYF. Written as DNA, the CDR3 is TGTGCCAGCAGCCAACGAACCCGTGATACGCAGTATTTT.

Ten or more counts support this clonotype. The rearrangement joins TRBV12-3 or TRBV12-4 to TRBJ2-7, with 9 bases lining up with TRBD1. The V segment lost 6 bases and the J segment 7 bases; nucleotides outside the gene matches: 10. This CDR3 is 14 amino acids long. The CDR3 region has the DNA TGTGCCAGCAGGACGGACAGGGGAGTAGGGGAGCAGTACTTC. Protein: CASRTDRGVGEQYF.

This clonotype was seen a handful of times. The genes are TRBV7-3 and TRBJ2-1, with TRBD2 matching 7 bases. J was trimmed by 2 bases and V by 5 bases; bases with no gene match: 3. This CDR3 spans 14 amino acids. Looked up from germline, CDR1 is SGHTA and CDR2 is FQGTGA. CDR3 sequence: CASSRDYTYNEQFF. CDR3 nucleotide sequence: TGTGCCAGCAGCCGGGACTACACCTACAATGAGCAGTTCTTC. The full variable domain, rest sourced from reference TRBV7-3 and TRBJ2-1, is GAGVSQTPSNKVTEKGKYVELRCDPISGHTALYWYRQSLGQGPEFLIYFQGTGAADDSGLPNDRFFAVRPEGSVSTLKIQRTERGDSAVYLCASSRDYTYNEQFFGPGTRLTVL.

This sequence joins TRBV14 and TRBJ2-5; no definite D call. This CDR3 has 14 residues. Germline CDR1 and CDR2: SGHDN and FVKESK. The V and J ends lost 3 bases and 4 bases respectively, with 12 bases between them. The chain's CDR3 is CASSQSPGGETQYF. CDR3 DNA: TGTGCCAGCAGCCAGTCCCCTGGTGGAGAGACCCAGTACTTC.

This clonotype was seen just once. Being one base from a much bigger clone, this may be a read error. The rearrangement uses TRBV3-1 and TRBJ2-7; D possibly matches TRBD1 or TRBD2 (5 bases each). CDR3 size: 16 residues. V lost 4 bases and J 0 bases, leaving 16 bases between the germline ends. Per germline, CDR1 LGHDT and CDR2 YNNKEL (reference sequence). This CDR3 reads CASSPRGSWFSYEQYF. The CDR3 DNA reads TGTGCCAGCAGCCCCCGGGGCTCCTGGTTCTCCTACGAGCAGTACTTC.

The chain links TRBV29-1 to TRBJ2-3; 8 positions agree with TRBD2. Germline V CDR1 and CDR2: SQVTM, ANQGSEA. V shed 4 bases and J 0 bases; nucleotides not matched to a gene: 0. The CDR3 has 13 amino acids. This CDR3 is CSVASGSTDTQYF. The CDR3 bases are TGCAGCGTTGCTAGCGGGAGCACAGATACGCAGTATTTT.

This clonotype has at least ten counts. This rearrangement joins TRBV7-2 to TRBJ2-7, with a weak D call TRBD2 (6 bases). V was pared by 4 bases and J by 2 bases, with 12 bases between. CDR1 SGHTA and CDR2 FQGNSA come from the germline V gene. This CDR3 region has 14 residues. CDR3 in amino acids: CASSWGVGPYEQYF. For the CDR3, the DNA is TGTGCCAGCAGCTGGGGGGTCGGACCCTACGAGCAGTACTTC.

This chain uses TRBV5-1 with TRBJ2-1; 11 bases fit TRBD2. CDR3 length: 16 amino acids. Germline V gene lookup returns CDR1 SGHRS and CDR2 YFSETQ. Unmatched junction bases numbered 10, after V lost 1 base and J lost 10 bases. The CDR3 region is CASSLPGTSGVLEQFF. The CDR3 DNA follows: TGCGCCAGCAGCTTGCCCGGGACTAGCGGCGTTTTAGAGCAGTTCTTC.

This clonotype has only a few counts. The gene calls are TRBV29-1 and TRBJ2-1; 8 bases are shared with TRBD2. Germline V gene sequence: CDR1 SQVTM, CDR2 ANQGSEA. V was clipped by 4 bases and J by 4 bases; unmatched bases: 6. This CDR3 comprises 14 residues. This CDR3 is CSVVSGMRYNEQFF. For the CDR3, the DNA is TGCAGCGTTGTTAGCGGGATGAGATACAATGAGCAGTTCTTC.

This clonotype has more than one count but fewer than ten. The CDR3 here is CASSYFSNQPQHF. CDR3 bases: TGTGCCAGCAGTTACTTTAGCAATCAGCCCCAGCATTTT. The V and J genes are TRBV6-6 and TRBJ1-5, with unresolved D. CDR3 length: 13 residues. Looked up from germline, CDR1 is MNHNY and CDR2 is SVGAGI (reference sequence). V was cut by 1 base and J by 0 bases, with 1 base left in between.

The table lists this clonotype with a few counts. The chain employs TRBV29-1 and TRBJ2-1, with TRBD1 as a possible D gene (5 bases). The V gene's germline CDR1 is SQVTM and CDR2 ANQGSEA. V was cut by 5 bases and J by 5 bases, with 16 bases left in between. This CDR3 is built from 14 residues. The chain's CDR3 is CSVIRAGKNNEQFF. CDR3 DNA: TGCAGCGTTATTAGGGCAGGGAAAAACAATGAGCAGTTCTTC.

This clonotype was found many times. The rearrangement joins TRBV4-3 to TRBJ2-7; unclear D gene. Germline V gene data show CDR1 as LGHNA and CDR2 as YSLEER. Between the trimmed V and J ends, which lost 0 bases and 0 bases, there was a span of 18 bases. CDR3 length: 18 amino acids. DNA for the CDR3: TGCGCCAGCAGCCAAGAACAAAAGCTCCCGTGGACCTCCTACGAGCAGTACTTC. This translates into CASSQEQKLPWTSYEQYF.

The chain links TRBV20-1 to TRBJ2-5, with D perhaps TRBD1 (6 bases). Germline assignment: CDR1 DFQATT and CDR2 SNEGSKA (reference sequence). Trimming pared 6 bases from V and 4 bases from J, leaving 12 bases between. The length of the CDR3 is 12 residues. DNA for the CDR3: TGCAGTGCCACAGGGTGGCGAGAGACCCAGTACTTC. This codes for CSATGWRETQYF.

The chain uses TRBV4-3 and TRBJ2-1; perhaps TRBD2 as D (6 bases). The CDR3 contains 17 residues. Trimming stripped 0 bases from V and 3 bases from J, with 15 bases between. The germline gives CDR1 LGHNA, CDR2 YSLEER. CDR3 coding DNA: TGCGCCAGCAGCCAAGATCCCACCGCGGACTACTACAATGAGCAGTTCTTC. This encodes CASSQDPTADYYNEQFF.

This clonotype occurred many times. J is TRBJ1-1 and V is TRBV6-5; weak D call: TRBD1 (6 bases). The CDR3 consists of 13 residues. The V and J ends lost 5 bases and 1 base respectively, with 8 bases between them. Germline CDR1 is MNHEY and CDR2 is SVGAGI. Here the CDR3 reads CASSVQGNTEAFF. CDR3 nucleotides: TGTGCCAGCAGTGTACAGGGGAACACTGAAGCTTTCTTT.

The chain uses TRBV20-1 and TRBJ2-7; TRBD2 agrees at 9 bases. Germline V gives CDR1 DFQATT, CDR2 SNEGSKA (reference sequence). This CDR3 has 15 residues. Trimming cost V 4 bases and J 6 bases; bases outside gene matches: 13. The CDR3 protein is CSATAIAGAVSEQYF. The CDR3 DNA follows: TGCAGTGCTACCGCTATAGCGGGAGCTGTTTCCGAGCAGTACTTC.

This clonotype was counted between two and nine times. The rearrangement joins TRBV5-6 to TRBJ1-1; possible D gene TRBD1, 5 bases. Trimming took off 2 bases at V and 4 bases at J, with 9 bases between the two ends. Germline loops: CDR1 SGHDT, CDR2 YYEEEE. CDR3 length: 13 residues. This CDR3 reads CASSFTGPTEAFF. The DNA of the CDR3 is TGTGCCAGCAGCTTTACAGGCCCCACTGAAGCTTTCTTT.

This clonotype has more than one count but fewer than ten. This chain uses TRBV5-1 with TRBJ2-7, with TRBD2 matching over 10 bases. V shed 4 bases and J 4 bases; nucleotides not matched to a gene: 11. Germline-derived CDR1 and CDR2 are SGHRS and YFSETQ. The CDR3 is 16 amino acids. The CDR3: CASSRDELAGLYEQYF. CDR3 DNA: TGCGCCAGCAGCCGTGACGAACTAGCGGGGTTATACGAGCAGTACTTC.